These T cell receptor beta chains were read from a single sample in a study of T cells in Graves' hyperthyroidism and ophthalmopathy. TCRdb re-called the multiplex PCR reads through MiXCR, storing one row per CDR3 protein. The data show a few hundred thousand distinct CDR3 sequences, less than 20% seen once. The sample was blood. These receptors were taken from a woman aged 40 to 50 with Graves' ophthalmopathy. The CDR3 runs from the conserved cysteine through the conserved F or W. The order of the fields is clone size, D gene, V gene, J gene, CDR3 DNA, CDR3 protein. A D gene is named only where the DNA matches it firmly. Size tells how often a clone was seen (once, few, many) or the class of an expanded clone, and some rows leave it out.

abundance: many; d_gene: TRBD2; v_gene: TRBV5-1; j_gene: TRBJ2-7; CDR3nt: TGCGCCAGCAGCGTGACTAGCCCTACCTACGAGCAGTACTTC; CDR3aa: CASSVTSPTYEQYF
abundance: -; d_gene: TRBD1; v_gene: TRBV6-2/TRBV6-3; j_gene: TRBJ2-7; CDR3nt: TGTGCCAGCAGTTCCTGGACAGGAGTATCCTACGAGCAGTACTTC; CDR3aa: CASSSWTGVSYEQYF
abundance: -; d_gene: TRBD1; v_gene: TRBV6-1; j_gene: TRBJ1-2; CDR3nt: TGTGCCAGCACAAGGACAGGGAGTTATGGCTACACCTTC; CDR3aa: CASTRTGSYGYTF
abundance: many; d_gene: -; v_gene: TRBV5-1; j_gene: TRBJ2-7; CDR3nt: TGCGCCAGCAGGGTCCAGGCGAGCTCCTACGAGCAGTACTTC; CDR3aa: CASRVQASSYEQYF
abundance: -; d_gene: -; v_gene: TRBV5-1; j_gene: TRBJ1-6; CDR3nt: TGCGCCAGCTCATCCGGGACCCTTAATTCACCCCTCCACTTT; CDR3aa: CASSSGTLNSPLHF
abundance: -; d_gene: -; v_gene: TRBV24-1; j_gene: TRBJ2-2; CDR3nt: TGTGCCACCAGTGATGGACATTTGCCGAACACCGGGGAGCTGTTTTTT; CDR3aa: CATSDGHLPNTGELFF
abundance: few; d_gene: -; v_gene: TRBV5-1; j_gene: TRBJ2-7; CDR3nt: TGCGCCAGCAGCTTGGAGTCGACAGCTACCCCCTACGAGCAGTACTTC; CDR3aa: CASSLESTATPYEQYF
abundance: many; d_gene: -; v_gene: TRBV28; j_gene: TRBJ1-3; CDR3nt: TGTGCCAGCAGTCGCATTCAGGGGAGGCCTGGAAACACCATATATTTT; CDR3aa: CASSRIQGRPGNTIYF
abundance: -; d_gene: -; v_gene: TRBV7-2; j_gene: TRBJ1-1; CDR3nt: TGTGCCAGCAGCTCGTACAGGGAGAACACTGAAGCTTTCTTT; CDR3aa: CASSSYRENTEAFF
abundance: many; d_gene: -; v_gene: TRBV5-1; j_gene: TRBJ1-2; CDR3nt: TGCGCCAGCAGCTTGGCCGTCAGAGGGGCTGGCTACACCTTC; CDR3aa: CASSLAVRGAGYTF